The next 4 T cell receptor beta chains were all read from a single sample in a study of siplizumab effects on memory and regulatory T cells. Profiling relied on immunoSEQ multiplex PCR, and the TCRdb table lists in-frame clones only, not all of them. Among some 99,000 clones listed, 90% to 95% were seen once. Sequencing input: Tregs sorted from blood. All receptors derive from a human donor in good health.

This clone occurred once. The chain carries TRBV4-1 and TRBJ1-2; TRBD1 aligns across 10 bases. CDR3 length: 15 amino acids. Germline loops: CDR1 MGHRA, CDR2 YSYEKL. The V gene end was trimmed by 5 bases and the J gene end by 3 bases; junction bases not matched to a gene: 6. Here the CDR3 DNA reads TGCGCCAGCAGCTTCAGCGGGACAGGGGACTATGGCTACACCTTC. The encoded protein is CASSFSGTGDYGYTF.

The chain couples TRBV5-1 to TRBJ2-4; weak D call: TRBD2 (5 bases). CDR1 and CDR2 from the germline V gene are SGHRS and YFSETQ. The CDR3 is made up of 13 amino acids. V lost 6 bases to trimming and J lost 3 bases, with 10 bases between them. DNA of the CDR3: TGCGCCAGCAAGAGGGTCGGCAAAAACATTCAGTACTTC. Translated: CASKRVGKNIQYF.

The rearrangement uses TRBV5-6 and TRBJ2-5; no firm D call. V lost 3 bases to trimming and J lost 4 bases, with 4 bases between them. Germline V lookup: CDR1 SGHDT, CDR2 YYEEEE. The CDR3 consists of 11 residues. CDR3 sequence reads: CASSSTETQYF. CDR3 in DNA: TGTGCCAGCAGCTCCACAGAGACCCAGTACTTC.

The chain has TRBV15 and TRBJ2-7; maybe TRBD1 (6 bases). The CDR3 contains 15 residues. Germline V gives CDR1 LNHNV, CDR2 YYDKDF (reference sequence). V shed 0 bases and J shed 2 bases, with 11 bases lying between them. CDR3 in DNA: TGTGCCACCAGCAGAGAGACAGGATTAACCTACGAGCAGTACTTC. It translates to CATSRETGLTYEQYF.